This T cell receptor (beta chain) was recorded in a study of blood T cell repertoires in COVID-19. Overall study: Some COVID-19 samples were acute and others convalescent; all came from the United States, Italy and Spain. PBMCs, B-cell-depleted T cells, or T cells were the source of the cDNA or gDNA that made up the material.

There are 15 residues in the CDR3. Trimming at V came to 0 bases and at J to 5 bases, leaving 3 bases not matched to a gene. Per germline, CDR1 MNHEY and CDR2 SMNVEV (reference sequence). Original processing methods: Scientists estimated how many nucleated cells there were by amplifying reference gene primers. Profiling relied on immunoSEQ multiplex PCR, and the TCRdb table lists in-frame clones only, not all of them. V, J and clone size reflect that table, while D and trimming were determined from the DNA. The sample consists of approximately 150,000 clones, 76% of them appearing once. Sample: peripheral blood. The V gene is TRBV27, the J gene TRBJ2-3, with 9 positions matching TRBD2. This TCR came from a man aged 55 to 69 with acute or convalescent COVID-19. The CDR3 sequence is CASSLSVAGVDTQYF. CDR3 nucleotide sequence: TGTGCCAGCAGTTTATCGGTAGCGGGAGTAGATACGCAGTATTTT.